Following are 29 T cell receptor beta chains from one sample sequenced in a study of spatial heterogeneity in lung cancer. TCRdb reanalysed the 5' RACE reads using MiXCR and keeps one entry per CDR3 protein. There are more than 65,000 distinct CDR3 sequences in the sample; 8% occur only once, and 6.5% to 8.5% lies in the top ten. The time point denotes: sample taken at primary tumor resection. The sequencing used PBMCs, collected at surgery. These receptors were obtained from a male donor with early-stage non-small cell lung cancer.

This clonotype has a handful of counts. J is TRBJ2-2 and V is TRBV7-2, with no clear D. Germline-derived CDR1 and CDR2 are SGHTA and FQGNSA. With 6 bases removed from V and 0 bases from J, the gap between germline ends came to 11 bases. The CDR3 totals 15 residues. In nucleotides, the CDR3 is TGTGCCAGCAGTTTTGGGAACGCGAACACCGGGGAGCTGTTTTTT. It encodes CASSFGNANTGELFF.

In this sample, this clonotype turned up many times. This sequence joins TRBV19 and TRBJ2-7; perhaps TRBD1 as D (6 bases). CDR3 length equals 13 residues. CDR1 is LNHDA and CDR2 is SQIVND in the germline V gene (reference sequence). Trimming removed 8 bases at V and 2 bases at J, with 13 bases between. The CDR3 region is CASSWTEAYEQYF. DNA of the CDR3: TGTGCCAGTTCCTGGACAGAGGCCTACGAGCAGTACTTC.

In its sample, this clonotype was seen many times. The chain is built from TRBV5-5 and TRBJ2-6; tentative D call: TRBD2 (5 bases). Looked up from germline, CDR1 is SGHKS and CDR2 is YYEKEE (reference sequence). This CDR3 comprises 15 residues. V lost 7 bases and J lost 2, with 13 bases in between. The CDR3 DNA reads as TGTGCCAGCCAGCTTAGAGGGACTGGGGCCAACGTCCTGACTTTC. Its protein product is CASQLRGTGANVLTF.

This clonotype has just a few counts. The rearrangement links TRBV30 to TRBJ1-3, with D possibly TRBD1 on 6 matching bases. V lost 5 bases and J lost 2, with 10 bases in between. The germline V gene has CDR1 GTSNPN and CDR2 SVGIG (reference sequence). The CDR3 totals 13 residues. CDR3 sequence reads: CAWDRIPGNTIYF. As DNA, the CDR3 is TGTGCCTGGGACAGGATCCCTGGAAACACCATATATTTT. The complete variable domain, with remaining parts taken from reference TRBV30 and TRBJ1-3, reads SQTIHQWPATLVQPVGSPLSLECTVEGTSNPNLYWYRQAAGRGLQLLFYSVGIGQISSEVPQNLSASRPQDRQFILSSKKLLLSDSGFYLCAWDRIPGNTIYFGEGSWLTVV.

This clonotype has more than one count but fewer than ten. The V call is TRBV12-3 or TRBV12-4, the J call TRBJ2-1, with D perhaps matching TRBD2 (6 bases). V lost 2 bases, J lost 6 bases, and 11 bases lay in between. The CDR3 is 14 residues long. CDR3 sequence (DNA): TGTGCCAGCAGTTTATGGCGGGATGGCAATGAGCAGTTCTTC. Protein product: CASSLWRDGNEQFF.

This clonotype was seen more than once but under ten times. This chain connects TRBV7-3 to TRBJ2-3; no clear D. Germline V gives CDR1 SGHTA, CDR2 FQGTGA. The V end was cut by 2 bases, the J end by 0 bases, with 6 bases between. There are 14 residues in the CDR3. The CDR3 nucleotides are TGTGCCAGCAGCTTAGAACCGAGCACAGATACGCAGTATTTT. Its protein product is CASSLEPSTDTQYF.

This clonotype was found once. The chain is built from TRBV10-3 and TRBJ2-5; D could derive from TRBD1 or TRBD2 (5 bases each). The CDR3 is 15 amino acids. Germline V gene sequence: CDR1 ENHRY, CDR2 SYGVKD. Trimming pared 3 bases from V and 5 bases from J, leaving 16 bases between. The CDR3 bases are TGTGCCATCAGTGACCCCGGGACGGTGCGTGAGACCCAGTACTTC. Translating gives CAISDPGTVRETQYF.

This clonotype has at least ten counts. The V gene is TRBV6-2 or TRBV6-3, the J gene TRBJ2-7; no clear D. This CDR3 contains 14 residues. Germline lookup yields CDR1 MNHEY and CDR2 SVGEGT. V lost 7 bases and J lost 0, with 13 bases in between. Here the CDR3 DNA reads TGTGCCAGCAACTCTTACGGGCTCTCCTACGAGCAGTACTTC. As protein: CASNSYGLSYEQYF.

This clonotype was seen ten or more times. V and J are TRBV4-2 and TRBJ2-3; 8 bases are a match to TRBD2. The germline V gene encodes CDR1 LGHNA and CDR2 YNFKEQ. V was clipped by 1 base and J by 1 base; unmatched bases: 4. The length of the CDR3 is 16 residues. DNA for the CDR3: TGTGCCAGCAGCCAAGGAGCGGGAGTGGGCACAGATACGCAGTATTTT. Protein: CASSQGAGVGTDTQYF.

This clonotype was picked up many times. The chain joins TRBV4-2 to TRBJ1-1; unclear D gene. The CDR3 covers 15 residues. Germline V CDR1 and CDR2: LGHNA, YNFKEQ. V dropped 1 base and J dropped 3 bases, with 12 bases sitting between them. For the CDR3, the DNA is TGTGCCAGCAGCCAAGGGGGTTCTAAGGACACTGAAGCTTTCTTT. It encodes CASSQGGSKDTEAFF.

The V call is TRBV5-1, the J call TRBJ2-5; no clear D. Between the trimmed V and J ends, which lost 0 bases and 1 base, there was a span of 10 bases. Germline V gene data show CDR1 as SGHRS and CDR2 as YFSETQ. The CDR3 extends over 15 amino acids. CDR3 amino acids: CASSLEGLPQETQYF. The CDR3 coding sequence is TGCGCCAGCAGCTTGGAGGGCCTGCCCCAAGAGACCCAGTACTTC. The full variable domain, its missing parts supplied by reference TRBV5-1 and TRBJ2-5, is KAGVTQTPRYLIKTRGQQVTLSCSPISGHRSVSWYQQTPGQGLQFLFEYFSETQRNKGNFPGRFSGRQFSNSRSEMNVSTLELGDSALYLCASSLEGLPQETQYFGPGTRLLVL.

Of note for this clonotype: A much larger clone is a single base away; this may be a read error. The chain links TRBV13 to TRBJ2-7; no firm D call. This CDR3 contains 13 residues. CDR1 is PRHDT and CDR2 is FYEKMQ in the germline V gene (reference sequence). In nucleotides, the CDR3 is TGTGCCAGCAGCTTGGGGTCGGAGAACGACCAGTACTTC. The encoded protein is CASSLGSENDQYF.

The chain has TRBV19 and TRBJ2-3, with D hard to call. Trimming left V 5 bases short and J 6 bases short, with 9 bases between. This CDR3 has 12 residues. The germline V gene encodes CDR1 LNHDA and CDR2 SQIVND (reference sequence). In DNA form, the CDR3 reads TGTGCCAGTAGTTACTTCGGGGATACGCAGTATTTT. It translates to CASSYFGDTQYF. Based on the CDR3 plus reference TRBV19 and TRBJ2-3, the full variable domain is DGGITQSPKYLFRKEGQNVTLSCEQNLNHDAMYWYRQDPGQGLRLIYYSQIVNDFQKGDIAEGYSVSREKKESFPLTVTSAQKNPTAFYLCASSYFGDTQYFGPGTRLTVL.

This clonotype has just a few counts. The rearrangement links TRBV5-1 to TRBJ2-1, with a weak D call TRBD2 (6 bases). The CDR3 loop spans 15 amino acids. Germline loops: CDR1 SGHRS, CDR2 YFSETQ. Trimming cost V 4 bases and J 6 bases, with 17 bases left between them. The DNA of the CDR3 is TGCGCCAGCAGCCCGACGACTAGTTATGTCAATGAGCAGTTCTTC. Amino acids: CASSPTTSYVNEQFF.

This clonotype was detected only a few times. J is TRBJ2-7 and V is TRBV3-1; TRBD1 agrees at 9 bases. J gave up 4 bases and V 4 bases, and 8 bases lay outside the gene matches. The germline gives CDR1 LGHDT, CDR2 YNNKEL (reference sequence). The CDR3 sequence is 15 residues long. CDR3 DNA sequence: TGTGCCAGCAGCCTCCGGGACAGGGTGATGTACGAGCAGTACTTC. This sequence encodes CASSLRDRVMYEQYF.

This clonotype has just a few counts. V is TRBV18 and J is TRBJ2-7, with D tentatively TRBD2 (5 bases). This CDR3 is 16 amino acids long. Trimming stripped 1 base from V and 0 bases from J, with 13 bases between. Germline assignment: CDR1 KGHSH and CDR2 LQKENI. CDR3 in DNA: TGTGCCAGCTCACCACGGCAGTTTGGGAGCTCCTACGAGCAGTACTTC. It codes for CASSPRQFGSSYEQYF.

Ten or more counts support this clonotype. This sequence joins TRBV11-2 and TRBJ1-1; D gene unclear. The CDR3 length is 13 residues. Germline lookup yields CDR1 SGHAT and CDR2 FQNNGV. V dropped 4 bases and J dropped 5 bases, with 11 bases sitting between them. DNA for the CDR3: TGTGCCAGCAGCTCATCTGGAGGGACTGAAGCTTTCTTT. It specifies CASSSSGGTEAFF.

At least ten counts were recorded for this clonotype. The chain carries TRBV7-9 and TRBJ1-1; D is uncertain. Germline CDR1 SEHNR, CDR2 FQNEAQ (reference sequence). Trimming cost V 3 bases and J 6 bases, with 11 bases left between them. The CDR3 has 13 amino acids. CDR3 DNA sequence: TGTGCCAGCAGCTTCTATGAGGTGTCTGAAGCTTTCTTT. This sequence encodes CASSFYEVSEAFF. The variable domain in full, with the rest retrieved from reference TRBV7-9 and TRBJ1-1, is DTGVSQNPRHKITKRGQNVTFRCDPISEHNRLYWYRQTLGQGPEFLTYFQNEAQLEKSRLLSDRFSAERPKGSFSTLEIQRTEQGDSAMYLCASSFYEVSEAFFGQGTRLTVV.

This clonotype was detected ten times or more. At one end the junction does not follow the germline gene, possibly because of a read error. The chain recombines TRBV6-5 with TRBJ1-1, with unresolved D. The CDR3 sequence is 11 residues long. CDR1 MNHEY and CDR2 SVGAGI come from the germline V gene. CDR3: CASSKGGPSSF. CDR3 coding DNA: TGTGCCAGCAGCAAAGGAGGGCCCTCATCCTTT.

This clonotype appeared many times. V is TRBV24-1 and J is TRBJ2-1, with TRBD1 matching over 8 bases. The CDR3 is 14 residues long. Trimming cost V 3 bases and J 6 bases; bases outside gene matches: 3. The V gene's germline CDR1 is KGHDR and CDR2 SFDVKD. This CDR3 is CATSDPGQGNEQFF. The CDR3 region has the DNA TGTGCCACCAGTGATCCCGGACAGGGCAATGAGCAGTTCTTC.

At least ten counts were recorded for this clonotype. This chain joins TRBV5-4 and TRBJ2-5; D perhaps matches TRBD2 (5 bases). The CDR3 spans 14 residues. Per germline, CDR1 SGHNT and CDR2 YYREEE (reference sequence). Trimming took off 1 base at V and 3 bases at J, with 10 bases between the two ends. The CDR3 loop reads CASSLKGAEETQYF. CDR3 nucleotides: TGTGCCAGCAGCTTGAAGGGAGCAGAAGAGACCCAGTACTTC.

This clonotype has at least ten counts. V usage is TRBV9 and J usage is TRBJ2-5, with TRBD2 matching 7 bases. The CDR3 sequence is 17 residues long. Germline lookup yields CDR1 SGDLS and CDR2 YYNGEE. V lost 2 bases and J lost 4; bases outside the gene matches: 14. CDR3 protein: CASSVGASGRVGETQYF. The DNA for the CDR3 is TGTGCCAGCAGCGTTGGAGCTAGCGGACGAGTTGGAGAGACCCAGTACTTC.

The V and J genes are TRBV12-3 or TRBV12-4 and TRBJ2-3; 9 bases line up with TRBD1. This CDR3 contains 18 residues. The V segment lost 1 base and the J segment 3 bases; nucleotides outside the gene matches: 11. CDR3 nucleotide sequence: TGTGCCAGCAGTTTAGAAGTAACGGGACAGGGTCGGACAGATACGCAGTATTTT. It specifies CASSLEVTGQGRTDTQYF.

This chain connects TRBV11-2 to TRBJ2-1; tentative D call: TRBD2 (6 bases). This CDR3 region has 18 residues. The germline V gene encodes CDR1 SGHAT and CDR2 FQNNGV. V lost 2 bases and J lost 1, with 18 bases in between. This CDR3 is CASSLRRLAALSYNEQFF. The CDR3 DNA sequence: TGTGCCAGCAGCTTAAGAAGATTAGCGGCTCTGTCCTACAATGAGCAGTTCTTC.

The V call is TRBV7-9, the J call TRBJ2-5; D possibly corresponds to TRBD2 (7 bases). V dropped 4 bases and J dropped 5 bases, with 14 bases sitting between them. Germline V gives CDR1 SEHNR, CDR2 FQNEAQ (reference sequence). The CDR3 runs 14 residues. The CDR3 here is CASSSTGRGETQYF. The CDR3 DNA is TGTGCCAGCAGCTCCACAGGGAGGGGGGAGACCCAGTACTTC. The full variable domain, with the rest looked up from reference TRBV7-9 and TRBJ2-5, is DTGVSQNPRHKITKRGQNVTFRCDPISEHNRLYWYRQTLGQGPEFLTYFQNEAQLEKSRLLSDRFSAERPKGSFSTLEIQRTEQGDSAMYLCASSSTGRGETQYFGPGTRLLVL.

This clonotype was recorded a few times. J is TRBJ2-7 and V is TRBV12-3 or TRBV12-4; the D is unclear. The CDR3 length is 16 residues. With 3 bases removed from V and 0 bases from J, the gap between germline ends came to 15 bases. CDR3 in amino acids: CASSLGSATASYEQYF. In nucleotides, the CDR3 is TGTGCCAGCAGTTTGGGAAGCGCTACGGCCTCCTACGAGCAGTACTTC.

The chain links TRBV9 to TRBJ2-3; unclear D gene. Germline V lookup: CDR1 SGDLS, CDR2 YYNGEE. There are 14 residues in the CDR3. Trimming took off 0 bases at V and 1 base at J, with 6 bases between the two ends. CDR3: CASSVVPRTDTQYF. As DNA, the CDR3 is TGTGCCAGCAGCGTAGTCCCCCGCACAGATACGCAGTATTTT. The full variable domain, completed using reference TRBV9 and TRBJ2-3, is DSGVTQTPKHLITATGQRVTLRCSPRSGDLSVYWYQQSLDQGLQFLIQYYNGEERAKGNILERFSAQQFPDLHSELNLSSLELGDSALYFCASSVVPRTDTQYFGPGTRLTVL.

The chain combines TRBV3-1 with TRBJ2-7; 9 bases are shared with TRBD2. Trimming took 1 base from V and 2 from J; bases not matched to a gene: 6. The CDR3 is made up of 16 amino acids. Germline V gene sequence: CDR1 LGHDT, CDR2 YNNKEL (reference sequence). The CDR3 loop is CASSQVPASGAYEQYF. Here the CDR3 DNA reads TGTGCCAGCAGCCAAGTCCCTGCTAGCGGGGCCTACGAGCAGTACTTC.

This clonotype was seen repeatedly, ten times or more. The chain links TRBV2 to TRBJ2-5, with D unresolved. The CDR3 is 13 residues long. Germline V gives CDR1 SNHLY, CDR2 FYNNEI. Between the trimmed V and J ends, which lost 4 bases and 0 bases, there was a span of 6 bases. In DNA, the CDR3 is TGTGCCAGCAGTGTAGGGTACCAAGAGACCCAGTACTTC. This encodes CASSVGYQETQYF.